The entry that follows covers one T cell receptor beta chain sequence. The data belong to a study of blood T cell repertoires in COVID-19. Study as a whole: COVID-19 samples collected from the United States, Italy and Spain covered acute and convalescent phases. T cells, B-cell-depleted T cells, or PBMCs supplied cDNA or gDNA.

This CDR3 has 13 amino acids. Trimming removed 0 bases from V and 7 bases from J, with 7 bases in between. From germline, CDR1 is ENHRY and CDR2 SYGVKD. Original methodology: Amplification of reference gene primers was used by the study to estimate nucleated cell counts. Sequencing used immunoSEQ multiplex PCR; TCRdb keeps in-frame clones, though not all of them. D and trimming come from the DNA, and the V and J calls and clone size come from that table. The sample has under 300,000 clones, 85% to 95% seen once. It was during active infection that Seattle patients were enrolled and then longitudinally followed.

The receptor comes from a man aged 25-40 years with COVID-19, enrolled during active disease. The sample comprised peripheral blood. V and J are TRBV10-3 and TRBJ1-5, with a tentative D call TRBD1 (6 bases). The chain's CDR3 is CAISESTGQPQHF. The DNA of the CDR3 is TGTGCCATCAGTGAGTCCACAGGGCAGCCCCAGCATTTT.